This is a list of T cell receptor beta chains from one sample in a study of control samples from healthy donors and cancer patients. Sequenced by immunoSEQ multiplex PCR; TCRdb stores in-frame clones only, minus some. The data show more than 75,000 clones, with about 80% seen just once and roughly a tenth held by the top ten. The sample consisted of blood. The source is a woman in her 30s in good health. CDR3s leave out the opening cysteine and the closing phenylalanine or tryptophan.

TRBJ1-6	TRBV19	ATQPTISNSPLH
TRBJ1-1	TRBV7-9	ASSPQGDTEAF
TRBJ2-1	TRBV6-5	ASSPGTAYNEQF
TRBJ2-4	TRBV5-6	ASSPGQGRLLAKNIQY
TRBJ1-1	TRBV6-2/TRBV6-3	ASSYVNTEAF
TRBJ2-1	TRBV9	ASSTGSYNEQF
TRBJ2-3	TRBV7-7	ASSETSGRTDTQY
TRBJ2-7	TRBV5-4	ASSLDPGLASHEQY
TRBJ1-2	TRBV9	ASSGQSYGYT
TRBJ1-2	TRBV27	ASSFSPNYGYT
TRBJ2-5	TRBV5-4	ASSPRGLAGQETQY
TRBJ1-2	TRBV3-1/TRBV3-2	ASSRGGAGNYGYT
TRBJ1-2	TRBV15	ATSRGGSGPAGYT
TRBJ2-4	TRBV19	ASSIDVGLAKNIQY
TRBJ1-3	TRBV6-6	ASSPGLGGNTIY
TRBJ1-2	TRBV29-1	SVDPGRSYGYT
TRBJ2-5	TRBV7-8	ASSLGWSISEETQY
TRBJ1-1	TRBV6-6	ASSKSQGVREAF
TRBJ2-1	TRBV5-5	ASSGGHSRSYNEQF
TRBJ1-1	TRBV19	ASSIRRDTEAF
TRBJ1-1	TRBV7-9	ASGGALNTEAF
TRBJ2-7	TRBV4-3	ASSEGPGEYEQY
TRBJ1-1	TRBV13	ASSRGQGLNTEAF
TRBJ2-2	TRBV9	ASSVHPSGGANTGELF
TRBJ2-1	TRBV5-6	ASSSTLAVLQF
TRBJ1-3	TRBV29-1	SVRGLGGNTIY
TRBJ1-2	TRBV19	ASTNDLYGYT
TRBJ1-2	TRBV30	AWSVPPESGYT
TRBJ2-5	TRBV5-6	ASSSSRQGRYQETQY
TRBJ1-5	TRBV30	AWSLRRVANQPQH
TRBJ2-2	TRBV5-4	ASSLGGGTGELF
TRBJ2-7	TRBV3-1/TRBV3-2	ASSQSSGRGPEQY
TRBJ2-5	TRBV5-1	ASSLGASQGETQY
TRBJ2-7	TRBV7-8	ASTRGRAYEQY
TRBJ1-4	TRBV5-5	ASSLVQGLQGKLF
TRBJ1-6	TRBV11-2	ASRPGESSYNSPLH
TRBJ1-1	TRBV6-5	ASSYKGRNTEAF
TRBJ1-1	TRBV12-5	ASGPPGGAEAF
TRBJ2-7	TRBV6-2/TRBV6-3	ASSPVKRGAGTYEQY
TRBJ1-3	TRBV10-1	ASSQASSGNTIY
TRBJ1-2	TRBV5-1	ASSIGTGGYGYT
TRBJ1-2	TRBV14	ASSQVGNIYGYT
TRBJ2-1	TRBV10-3	ATKEGRGSGYNEQF
TRBJ2-5	TRBV29-1	SVAQTYQETQY
TRBJ1-4	TRBV18	ASSPYQQGQANEKLF
TRBJ2-7	TRBV5-4	ASSLGQLTSYEQY